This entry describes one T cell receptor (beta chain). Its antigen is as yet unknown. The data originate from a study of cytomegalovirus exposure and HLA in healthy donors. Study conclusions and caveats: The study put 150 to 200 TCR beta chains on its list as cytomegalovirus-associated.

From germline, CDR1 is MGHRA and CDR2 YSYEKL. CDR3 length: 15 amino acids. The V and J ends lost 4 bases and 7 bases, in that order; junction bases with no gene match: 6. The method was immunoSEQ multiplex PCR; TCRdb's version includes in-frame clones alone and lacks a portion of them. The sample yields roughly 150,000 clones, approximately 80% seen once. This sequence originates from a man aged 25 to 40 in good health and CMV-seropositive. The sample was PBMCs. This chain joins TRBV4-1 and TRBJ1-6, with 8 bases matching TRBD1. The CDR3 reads CASSLVTGVNSPLHF. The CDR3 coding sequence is TGCGCCAGCAGCCTTGTGACAGGGGTCAATTCACCCCTCCACTTT.